This TCR beta chain was sequenced for a study of T cell responses to AZD1222 COVID-19 vaccine (dated by TCRdb to the early 2020s). Notes on the research overall: AZD1222 recipients whose second dose came at about 4 weeks and those whose second dose came at about 12 weeks were combined into one group, since spike-specific TCR depth and breadth did not differ between the two schedules. A total of just over 230 trial participants underwent TCR sequencing, of whom roughly 210 had received two doses of AZD1222 and around 25 had received two doses of the MenACWY control vaccine. Trial participants were enrolled by age into 18-55, 56-69 and 70-plus year subgroups, with roughly 160, 29 and 62 TCR-sequenced participants respectively.

Interpreted using the paper, the time point label stands for: baseline before first vaccination. The vaccinee samples were drawn from two UK trials, COV001 and COV002, one of which was a single-blind randomized controlled phase 2/3 trial testing AZD1222 (ChAdOx1 nCoV-19) in healthy adults. For TCRbeta chain sequencing, PBMC samples from trial participants were taken at day 0 and at day 28 after the second dose. The CDR3 regions of human TCRbeta chains were subjected to immunosequencing. As for the original processing: Repertoire TCRs were matched against a reference library of SARS-CoV-2-specific TCRs generated with the MIRA antigen-specificity platform. Breadth was defined as the fraction of unique TCRs that were SARS-CoV-2-associated. Depth was defined as the fraction of total T cells that were SARS-CoV-2-associated. Using the MIRA data, each spike-specific TCR was assigned both to the spike region to which the TCR was reactive and to a CD4 or CD8 class. Log10-transformed breadth and depth values were compared by one-way ANOVA with Sidak's multiple comparisons tests. TCRdb stores this immuneACCESS table with in-frame sequences only. Part of the clones is absent; in the studies checked, under half of the shortfall reflects unresolved V genes, and no reason is known for the rest. The DNA gave D and trimming, while V, J and clone size come from that table. The table for this sample lists around 140,000 clones; just over 85% of them were counted only once. The ten largest clones capture more than 20% of the sample.

Concerning this clone itself: Its antigen is unknown. No much larger clonotype is one base removed from it; base qualities were not supplied.

What the research found in general, with its limitations: Spike-specific TCR breadth and depth rose significantly after two AZD1222 doses compared with day 0 and with MenACWY recipients. Participants were mostly white British and included more females than males, and it was suggested by the authors that clonal diversity may have been underestimated. No day 14 peak-response samples were available, so repertoires were characterized only after the peak T cell response. Conclusions about previously exposed vaccinees were limited because only a handful of AZD1222 recipients were SARS-CoV-2 seropositive at baseline. The whole spike protein was spanned by vaccine-associated CD4 TCRs, and dominant responses were seen in regions 160-218 and 743-854. Epitopes outside the regions mutated in the B.1.351 and B.1.1.7 variants were reportedly recognized by nearly half of the unique spike-specific TCRs. The 56-69-year group was small, and its depth increase did not reach significance, likely because of low power.

This specimen consisted of peripheral blood, obtained on day 0 of AZD1222 vaccination. This clonotype was obtained from an adult in good health.

In nucleotide form, the sequence is TGTGCCACCAGTGGGGCCCTCTGGCAGGGGACGGGGGATACGCAGTATTTT. This gives the protein CATSGALWQGTGDTQYF. The rearranged segments are TRBV24-1 and TRBJ2-3; the D segment could be TRBD1, given 6 matching bases. The V end loses 5 bases and the J end loses 6 bases, and a stretch of 23 bases separates them. Counted from cysteine to phenylalanine, this CDR3 has 17 amino acids. Left in the record is the CDR3 DNA by itself, 51 bases read in frame from the first base. In the germline V gene, CDR1 corresponds to KGHDR and CDR2 to SFDVKD.